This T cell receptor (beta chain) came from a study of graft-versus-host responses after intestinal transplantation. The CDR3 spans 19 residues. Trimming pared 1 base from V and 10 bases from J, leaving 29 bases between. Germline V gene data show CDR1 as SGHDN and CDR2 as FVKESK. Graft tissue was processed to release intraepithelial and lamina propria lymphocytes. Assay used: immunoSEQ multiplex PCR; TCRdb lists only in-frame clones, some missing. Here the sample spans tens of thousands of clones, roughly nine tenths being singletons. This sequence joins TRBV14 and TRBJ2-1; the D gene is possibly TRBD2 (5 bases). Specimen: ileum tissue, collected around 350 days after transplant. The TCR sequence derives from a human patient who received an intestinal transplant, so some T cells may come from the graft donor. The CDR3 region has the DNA TGTGCCAGCAGCCAAGCCACTCCCTTGGGCAGACTAAGTAAAATCGAGCAGTTCTTC. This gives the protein CASSQATPLGRLSKIEQFF.